This record looks at one T cell receptor beta chain sequence and its context. This clonotype was seen a handful of times. Its antigen remains unidentified. No qualities accompany the bases; no much larger clone lies one base away. The sample comes from a study of tumor-infiltrating lymphocytes in primary liver carcinoma (dated by TCRdb to about 2017). About the study as a whole: Five patients with histopathologically diagnosed primary liver carcinoma underwent surgical resection in China between 2015 and March 2016. Of the five patients (three men and two women, aged 30 to 69 years), four had hepatocellular carcinoma and one had combined HCC and intrahepatic cholangiocarcinoma. Each sample produced roughly 3.5 to 7.13 million productive TCRbeta reads, and read depth showed no significant difference between tissue types. TCRbeta repertoire sequencing covered about 35 specimens from 5 patients: about 25 tumor regions, 5 adjacent noncancerous liver tissues and 5 peripheral blood samples. The five patients had tumors of stage T1-T3 N0M0, with maximum diameters ranging from about 4 to 11 cm. The study combined TCRbeta repertoire sequencing, expression microarrays and whole-exome sequencing across five regions of each liver tumor, with adjacent normal tissue and blood. Repertoires from technical replicates were highly reproducible, with mean shared-clone rates roughly 0.87 and correlation coefficients above 0.95. Paper-wide results and their limitations: Because only the TCR beta chain was sequenced and unpaired alpha chains were not captured, true repertoire diversity is likely underestimated. A significantly larger repertoire fraction was made up by the top 250 clones in tumors than in blood (p = 0.039). Consistent with antigen-driven expansion, pairs of tumor regions showed higher repertoire overlap (mean roughly 36%) than either tumor-adjacent pairs (around 17%) or tumor-blood pairs (roughly 14%). Only 4 or 5 patients were included in the study, and the authors note that the findings should be validated in a larger study. Since the samples were bulk and unsorted, there was no way to compare CD4+ and CD8+ T cell repertoires.

Blood RNA was extracted from unsorted whole blood using TRIzol reagent, and germline DNA was obtained with the DNeasy Blood & Tissue kit. At the time of sampling, the patients had chronic HBV infection and had not received any treatment. Before surgery, approximately 3.8 milliliters of peripheral blood were drawn into K2EDTA tubes. The junction shows trimming of 1 base on V and 0 bases on J, plus 10 bases between the germline ends. As encoded in the germline V gene, CDR1 is MGHRA while CDR2 is YSYEKL. There are 16 amino acids in the CDR3, from cysteine to phenylalanine inclusive. Of all the DNA, just the CDR3 is kept, 48 bases in frame from base 1. A constant-region primer and ProtoScript II reverse transcriptase were used to reverse-transcribe TCRbeta-specific cDNA from around 480 ng total RNA. TCRbeta libraries were built with three nested multiplex PCR rounds, a slightly modified ARM-PCR procedure. Multiplex TRBV1-TRBV30 forward primers and a Cbeta reverse primer were used in the first two PCR rounds, each of which was run for around 10 cycles. Sample barcodes and Illumina adapters were added in a final 25-cycle PCR with Deep VentR polymerase. Amplicons of 200-500 bp were gel-purified with a QIAquick gel extraction kit before sequencing. An Illumina HiSeq 2500 was used to sequence the TCRbeta amplicons, generating 250-bp paired-end reads. On the study's bioinformatics: To recover full CDR3 sequences, reads were quality-trimmed using Trimmomatic v0.33 and paired reads were then merged using FLASH v1.2.11. V, D and J germline segments were assigned to the rearranged TCRbeta sequences using MiGEC v1.2.1b. Clonotype statistics and Shannon-Wiener diversity indices were calculated with VDJtools v1.0.0. To cut down on sampling bias, every analysis after diversity analysis relied on just the 250 most abundant clonotypes from each sample. TCRdb reworked the public reads: Q25 trimming with fastp, MiXCR clone assembly, productive beta chains retained. Here each entry gathers all rows of one CDR3 protein and keeps the most common genes and DNA. TCRdb, not the authors, supplied the V and J calls. In all, the sample holds hundreds of thousands of distinct CDR3 sequences, and almost 60% of those were seen once. The ten top clones hold 15% to 20% of the sample.

The sample comprised peripheral blood. The source is a woman under 40 with primary liver carcinoma and hepatitis B virus infection. This chain joins TRBV4-1 to TRBJ2-1; no D gene call is confident. The DNA sequence is TGCGCCAGCAGCCAAGCTAGGTTAGTCTCCTACAATGAGCAGTTCTTC. The resulting protein is CASSQARLVSYNEQFF.